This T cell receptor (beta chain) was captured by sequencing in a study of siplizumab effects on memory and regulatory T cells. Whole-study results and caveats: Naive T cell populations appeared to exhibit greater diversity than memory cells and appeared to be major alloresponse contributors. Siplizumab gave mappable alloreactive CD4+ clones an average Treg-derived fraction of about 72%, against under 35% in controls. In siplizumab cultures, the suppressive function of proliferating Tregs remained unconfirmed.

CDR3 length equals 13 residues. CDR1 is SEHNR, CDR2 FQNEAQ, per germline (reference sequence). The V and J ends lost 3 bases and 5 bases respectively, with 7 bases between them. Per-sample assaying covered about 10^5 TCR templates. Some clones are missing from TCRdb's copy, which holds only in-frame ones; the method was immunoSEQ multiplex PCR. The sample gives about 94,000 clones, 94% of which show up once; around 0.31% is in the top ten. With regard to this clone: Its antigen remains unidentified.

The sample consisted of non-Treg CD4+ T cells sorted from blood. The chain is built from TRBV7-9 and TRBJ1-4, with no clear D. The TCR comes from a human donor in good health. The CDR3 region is CASSLLANEKLFF. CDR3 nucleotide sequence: TGTGCCAGCAGCTTGCTAGCGAATGAAAAACTGTTTTTT.